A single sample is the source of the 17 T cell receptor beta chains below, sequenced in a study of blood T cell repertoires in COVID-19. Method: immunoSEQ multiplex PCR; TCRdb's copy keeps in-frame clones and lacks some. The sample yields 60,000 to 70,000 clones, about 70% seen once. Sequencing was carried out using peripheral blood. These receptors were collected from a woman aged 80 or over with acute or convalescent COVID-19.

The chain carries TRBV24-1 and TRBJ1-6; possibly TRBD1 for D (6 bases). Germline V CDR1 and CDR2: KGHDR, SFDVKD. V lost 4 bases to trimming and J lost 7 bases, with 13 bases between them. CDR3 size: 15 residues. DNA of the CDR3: TGTGCCACCAGTGAACCGGGACACCGAAATTCACCCCTCCACTTT. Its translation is CATSEPGHRNSPLHF.

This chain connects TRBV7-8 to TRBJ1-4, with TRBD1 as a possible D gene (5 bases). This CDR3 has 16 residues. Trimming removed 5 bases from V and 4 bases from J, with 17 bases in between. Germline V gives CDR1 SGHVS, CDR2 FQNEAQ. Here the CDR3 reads CASSSGGILGNEKLFF. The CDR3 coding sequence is TGTGCCAGCAGCAGTGGGGGGATCTTGGGTAATGAAAAACTGTTTTTT.

CDR3 coding DNA: TGCGCCAGCAGCTTGGCCTTTCGGGCTAGCGGGATCCGCGAGCAGTACTTC. This translates into CASSLAFRASGIREQYF. The chain couples TRBV5-1 to TRBJ2-7; 9 bases align to TRBD2. This CDR3 region has 17 residues. V was pared by 0 bases and J by 6 bases, with 13 bases of the junction left unmatched. Per the germline V gene, CDR1 is SGHRS and CDR2 is YFSETQ.

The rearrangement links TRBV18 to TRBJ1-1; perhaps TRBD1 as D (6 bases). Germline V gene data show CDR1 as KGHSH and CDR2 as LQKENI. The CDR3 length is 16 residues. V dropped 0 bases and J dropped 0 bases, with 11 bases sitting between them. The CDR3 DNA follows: TGTGCCAGCTCACCACCCCAGGGGCTATTGAACACTGAAGCTTTCTTT. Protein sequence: CASSPPQGLLNTEAFF.

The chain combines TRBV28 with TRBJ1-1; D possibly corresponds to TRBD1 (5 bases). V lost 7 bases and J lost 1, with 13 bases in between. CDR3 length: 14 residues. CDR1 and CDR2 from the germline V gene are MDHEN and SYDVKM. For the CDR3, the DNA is TGTGCCAGCACCCCCCCTCAGGGGAACACTGAAGCTTTCTTT. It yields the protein CASTPPQGNTEAFF.

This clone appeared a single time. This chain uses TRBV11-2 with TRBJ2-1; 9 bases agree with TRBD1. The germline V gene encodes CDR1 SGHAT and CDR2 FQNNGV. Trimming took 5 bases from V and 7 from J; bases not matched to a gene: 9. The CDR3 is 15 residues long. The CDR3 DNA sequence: TGTGCCAGCAGCACCTTCCGGGACAGGGAGAATGAGCAGTTCTTC. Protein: CASSTFRDRENEQFF. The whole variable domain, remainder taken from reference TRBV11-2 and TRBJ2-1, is EAGVAQSPRYKIIEKRQSVAFWCNPISGHATLYWYQQILGQGPKLLIQFQNNGVVDDSQLPKDRFSAERLKGVDSTLKIQPAKLEDSAVYLCASSTFRDRENEQFFGPGTRLTVL.

The CDR3 region is CASSPRESEKLFF. The CDR3 DNA reads as TGTGCCAGCAGCCCACGGGAGAGCGAAAAACTGTTTTTT. This chain joins TRBV4-2 and TRBJ1-4, with no clear D. The ends were cut back, 4 bases at V and 8 bases at J, with 11 bases in the middle. The V gene's germline CDR1 is LGHNA and CDR2 YNFKEQ. The CDR3 contains 13 residues.

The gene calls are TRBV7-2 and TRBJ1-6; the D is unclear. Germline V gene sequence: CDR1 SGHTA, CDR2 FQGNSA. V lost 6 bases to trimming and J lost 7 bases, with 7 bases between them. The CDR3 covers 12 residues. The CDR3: CASSFQNSPLHF. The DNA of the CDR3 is TGTGCCAGCAGTTTCCAAAATTCACCCCTCCACTTT.

As DNA, the CDR3 is TGTGCCTGGAGTCCCGGGACAGTCGGGGTCACAGATACGCAGTATTTT. Amino acids: CAWSPGTVGVTDTQYF. V is TRBV30 and J is TRBJ2-3, with 7 positions matching TRBD1. The germline V gene encodes CDR1 GTSNPN and CDR2 SVGIG (reference sequence). The J segment lost 2 bases and the V segment lost 2 bases, leaving 10 bases of the junction unmatched. The CDR3 is 16 amino acids. Drawing the rest from reference TRBV30 and TRBJ2-3, the complete variable domain is SQTIHQWPATLVQPVGSPLSLECTVEGTSNPNLYWYRQAAGRGLQLLFYSVGIGQISSEVPQNLSASRPQDRQFILSSKKLLLSDSGFYLCAWSPGTVGVTDTQYFGPGTRLTVL.

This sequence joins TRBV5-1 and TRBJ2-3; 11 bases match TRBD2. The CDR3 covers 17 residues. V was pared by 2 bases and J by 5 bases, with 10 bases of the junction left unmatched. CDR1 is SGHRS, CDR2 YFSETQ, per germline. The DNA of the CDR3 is TGCGCCAGCAGCTTTGAAGCTAGCGGGAGGAGGGGAGATACGCAGTATTTT. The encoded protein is CASSFEASGRRGDTQYF.

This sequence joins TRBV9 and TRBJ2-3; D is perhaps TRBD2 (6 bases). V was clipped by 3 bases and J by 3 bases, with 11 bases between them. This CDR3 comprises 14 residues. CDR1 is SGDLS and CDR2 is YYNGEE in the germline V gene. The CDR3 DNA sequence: TGTGCCAGCAGCGCCGGGAGTAGGACAGATACGCAGTATTTT. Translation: CASSAGSRTDTQYF. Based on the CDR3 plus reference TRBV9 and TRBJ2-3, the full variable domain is DSGVTQTPKHLITATGQRVTLRCSPRSGDLSVYWYQQSLDQGLQFLIQYYNGEERAKGNILERFSAQQFPDLHSELNLSSLELGDSALYFCASSAGSRTDTQYFGPGTRLTVL.

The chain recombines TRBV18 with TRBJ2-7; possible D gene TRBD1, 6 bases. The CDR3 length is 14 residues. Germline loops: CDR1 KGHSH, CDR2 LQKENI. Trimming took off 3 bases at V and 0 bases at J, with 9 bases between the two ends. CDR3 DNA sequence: TGTGCCAGCTCACCTATGGACAGCTCCTACGAGCAGTACTTC. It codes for CASSPMDSSYEQYF.

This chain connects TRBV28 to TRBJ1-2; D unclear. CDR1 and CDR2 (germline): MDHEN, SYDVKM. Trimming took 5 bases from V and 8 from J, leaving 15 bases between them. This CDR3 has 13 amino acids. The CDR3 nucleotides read TGTGCCAGCAGTCTAAGCTCGGCCAGGGGCTACACCTTC. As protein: CASSLSSARGYTF.

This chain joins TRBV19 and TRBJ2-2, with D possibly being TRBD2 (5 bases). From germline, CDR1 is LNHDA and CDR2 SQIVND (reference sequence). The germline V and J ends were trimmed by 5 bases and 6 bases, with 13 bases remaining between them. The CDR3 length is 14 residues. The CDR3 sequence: CASSPSTSPGELFF. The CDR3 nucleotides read TGTGCCAGTAGTCCCTCCACTAGTCCCGGGGAGCTGTTTTTT.

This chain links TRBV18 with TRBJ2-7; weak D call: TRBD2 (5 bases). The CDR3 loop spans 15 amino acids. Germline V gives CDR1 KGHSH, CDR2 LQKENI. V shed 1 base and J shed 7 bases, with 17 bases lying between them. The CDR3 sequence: CASSPRTLSLGEQYF. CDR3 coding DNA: TGTGCCAGCTCACCACGGACTTTGAGTTTGGGAGAGCAGTACTTC.

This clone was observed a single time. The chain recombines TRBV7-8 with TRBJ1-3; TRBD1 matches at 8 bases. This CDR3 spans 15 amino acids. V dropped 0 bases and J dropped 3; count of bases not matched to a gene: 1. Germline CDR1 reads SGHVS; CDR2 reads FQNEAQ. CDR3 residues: CASSLATGVGNTIYF. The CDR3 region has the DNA TGTGCCAGCAGCTTAGCGACAGGGGTTGGAAACACCATATATTTT.

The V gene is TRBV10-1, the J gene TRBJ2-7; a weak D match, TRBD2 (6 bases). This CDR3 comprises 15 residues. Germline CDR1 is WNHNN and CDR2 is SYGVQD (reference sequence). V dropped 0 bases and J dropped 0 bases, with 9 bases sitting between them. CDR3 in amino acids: CASSESGTSSYEQYF. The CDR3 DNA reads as TGCGCCAGCAGTGAGTCCGGGACTTCCTCCTACGAGCAGTACTTC.